The sequence of this T cell receptor beta chain was determined in a study of cytomegalovirus exposure and HLA in healthy donors. The CDR3 loop spans 15 amino acids. CDR1 is MNHNY and CDR2 is SVGAGI in the germline V gene (reference sequence). Trimming removed 2 bases at V and 3 bases at J, with 13 bases between. Use of 60 Vbeta and 13 Jbeta primers characterized the PCR. Repertoires were generated with immunoSEQ multiplex PCR, while TCRdb's copy carries only in-frame clones and drops some. The sample carries approximately 300,000 clones, roughly 80% recorded once. Sequenced: PBMCs. The chain joins TRBV6-6 to TRBJ2-5, with a weak D call TRBD1 (5 bases). The source is a girl aged 2-10 years in good health and CMV-seronegative. This CDR3 is CASSYRQGWEETQYF. DNA for the CDR3: TGTGCCAGCAGTTACCGGCAGGGCTGGGAAGAGACCCAGTACTTC.